The TCR beta chain described here comes from a study of cytomegalovirus exposure and HLA in healthy donors. Overall study findings and caveats: CMV serostatus was the only immune exposure information that was available. Among TCR sequences, most were rare, though some public TCRs appeared in many donors. A later analysis showed HLA-associated TCR beta chains outstripping equally common others in clonal expansion.

A multiplex PCR was run with 60 Vbeta primers and 13 Jbeta primers. The data were produced by immunoSEQ multiplex PCR, yet TCRdb's version contains in-frame clones alone and is incomplete. The specimen's table records 130,000 or so clones. V lost 5 bases and J lost 5; bases outside the gene matches: 14. There are 17 residues in the CDR3. Germline-derived CDR1 and CDR2 are LNHDA and SQIVND (reference sequence). Note on this clone: Its specificity is not known.

The chain has TRBV19 and TRBJ1-4, with 7 bases identical to TRBD1. This clonotype was sampled from a woman aged 55 to 70 in good health and CMV-seronegative. The sample was PBMCs. The CDR3 sequence: CASSLAGQATPNEKLFF. The CDR3 bases are TGTGCCAGTAGTCTTGCTGGACAGGCGACCCCAAATGAAAAACTGTTTTTT.